This T cell receptor beta chain was captured in a study of T cells in pancreatic ductal adenocarcinoma. On this clone itself: Antigen: not known.

J gave up 6 bases and V 3 bases, and 3 bases lay outside the gene matches. This CDR3 region has 14 residues. Germline V gene sequence: CDR1 KGHSH, CDR2 LQKENI. TCRdb keeps only in-frame clones here, not all; method: immunoSEQ multiplex PCR. The sample consists of over 85,000 clones, more than 90% of them appearing once. Findings and limits, study-wide: Compared with tumor, blood showed more total productive templates and around 8-fold more clonotypes. Comparisons of tumor and blood clonality may show falsely lower tumor diversity. This surgical cohort overrepresents the minority presenting with early-stage disease.

Surgery without prior neoadjuvant therapy was the treatment of the selected pancreatic ductal adenocarcinoma patients. Sample: PBMCs. The TCR comes from a human donor with pancreatic ductal adenocarcinoma. The rearrangement uses TRBV18 and TRBJ2-7, with 12 bases lining up with TRBD1. CDR3 in amino acids: CASSPGTGGAEQYF. The CDR3 nucleotides are TGTGCCAGCTCACCCGGGACAGGGGGCGCCGAGCAGTACTTC.